This T cell receptor (beta chain) was captured by sequencing in a study of cytomegalovirus exposure and HLA in healthy donors. The CDR3 has 15 residues. The V gene's germline CDR1 is PRHDT and CDR2 FYEKMQ (reference sequence). V shed 1 base, J shed 4 bases, and the junction held 2 bases outside the gene matches. With 60 Vbeta and 13 Jbeta primers, the PCR was carried out. Sequencing used immunoSEQ multiplex PCR; TCRdb keeps in-frame clones, though not all of them. The data contain 60,000 to 80,000 clones, less than 70% of them seen just once; the ten biggest clones take up approximately 2.6%. Sequenced input: PBMCs. The chain is built from TRBV13 and TRBJ2-7; 12 bases are shared with TRBD2. The receptor was derived from a man aged 25 to 40 in good health and CMV-seronegative. In DNA form, the CDR3 reads TGTGCCAGCAGCTTAGAAACTAGCGGGGGGTACGAGCAGTACTTC. It translates to CASSLETSGGYEQYF.